This T cell receptor (beta chain) was observed in a study of cytomegalovirus exposure and HLA in healthy donors. A remark on this clone: Other DNA sequences in the sample encode the same CDR3.

60 Vbeta and 13 Jbeta primers were used in PCR. Method: immunoSEQ multiplex PCR; TCRdb's copy keeps in-frame clones and lacks some. The sample lists 55,000 to 70,000 clones, 75% to 90% seen once, with roughly 2% in the top ten. With 0 bases removed from V and 4 bases from J, the gap between germline ends came to 15 bases. CDR1 is SGDLS, CDR2 YYNGEE, per germline. There are 16 residues in the CDR3. The sequence came from a woman in her twenties or thirties in good health and CMV-seronegative. The chain combines TRBV9 with TRBJ2-3; TRBD2 might be the D (5 bases). The sample comprised PBMCs. CDR3: CASSVVEGRSPDTQYF. The CDR3 bases are TGTGCCAGCAGCGTAGTCGAGGGAAGATCTCCAGATACGCAGTATTTT. Full variable domain (remainder filled in from reference TRBV9 and TRBJ2-3): DSGVTQTPKHLITATGQRVTLRCSPRSGDLSVYWYQQSLDQGLQFLIQYYNGEERAKGNILERFSAQQFPDLHSELNLSSLELGDSALYFCASSVVEGRSPDTQYFGPGTRLTVL.